This TCR beta chain derives from a study of T cells in women clearing cervical HPV infection. The overall study: Blood came at first lesion visit for cases, post-clearance for controls.

Only in-frame clones appear in the TCRdb table, and some are missing; sequencing was by immunoSEQ multiplex PCR. In total, the table holds tens of thousands of clones. Concerning this clone: The missing CDR3 end, 3 residues past where the read stops, is filled in from the germline J gene.

The CDR3 covers 13 residues. Looked up from germline, CDR1 is SGHDT and CDR2 is YYEEEE. The V and J ends lost 0 bases and 7 bases respectively, with 9 bases between them. Sequenced input: blood buffy coat. The J gene is TRBJ2-3, the V gene TRBV5-6; D ambiguous. The sequence derives from a woman between 18 and 70 years old with a cervical HPV16 infection that either progressed to CIN3+ or cleared (not recorded which). The CDR3 region is CASSLARVYTQYF. The sequenced CDR3 bases are TGTGCCAGCAGCTTGGCCCGGGTTTATACG.